This is a list of T cell receptor beta chains from one sample in a study of blood T cell repertoires in COVID-19. Repertoires were generated with immunoSEQ multiplex PCR, while TCRdb's copy carries only in-frame clones and drops some. The sample has some 700,000 clones, 90% seen once; the top ten hold about 0.26%. Sequenced input: peripheral blood. These receptors came from a woman aged 18-29 years with acute or convalescent COVID-19. The CDR3 runs from the conserved cysteine through the conserved F or W. Each record gives: J gene, D gene, clone size, V gene, CDR3 protein, CDR3 DNA. The D gene is left open where the match is weak. The size of a clone is reported for some rows only, either as once, few or many, or as a class for expanded clones.

j_gene: TRBJ1-6; d_gene: .; abundance: .; v_gene: TRBV6-5; CDR3aa: CASGAGWDSPLHF; CDR3nt: TGTGCCAGCGGGGCAGGGTGGGATTCACCCCTCCACTTT
j_gene: TRBJ1-1; d_gene: .; abundance: .; v_gene: TRBV12-3/TRBV12-4; CDR3aa: CASSLTQVPEAFF; CDR3nt: TGTGCCAGCAGTTTAACTCAGGTTCCTGAAGCTTTCTTT
j_gene: TRBJ2-4; d_gene: TRBD2; abundance: .; v_gene: TRBV9; CDR3aa: CASSPSGLAGGQNIQYF; CDR3nt: TGTGCCAGCAGCCCCTCCGGACTAGCGGGGGGGCAAAACATTCAGTACTTC
j_gene: TRBJ1-1; d_gene: .; abundance: .; v_gene: TRBV2; CDR3aa: CASSEEHSTEAFF; CDR3nt: TGTGCCAGCAGTGAAGAACACAGCACTGAAGCTTTCTTT
j_gene: TRBJ2-3; d_gene: .; abundance: .; v_gene: TRBV5-1; CDR3aa: CASSFRTDTDTQYF; CDR3nt: TGCGCCAGCAGCTTCCGGACAGACACAGATACGCAGTATTTT
j_gene: TRBJ2-1; d_gene: TRBD1; abundance: few; v_gene: TRBV6-1; CDR3aa: CASSDLTGGSYNEQFF; CDR3nt: TGTGCCAGCAGTGATTTAACAGGGGGTTCCTACAATGAGCAGTTCTTC
j_gene: TRBJ1-2; d_gene: .; abundance: once; v_gene: TRBV29-1; CDR3aa: CSCLADTGYTF; CDR3nt: TGCAGCTGCTTGGCGGACACAGGCTACACCTTC
j_gene: TRBJ1-5; d_gene: TRBD1; abundance: .; v_gene: TRBV10-3; CDR3aa: CAISESGQGVDQPQHF; CDR3nt: TGTGCCATCAGTGAGTCAGGGCAGGGGGTGGATCAGCCCCAGCATTTT
j_gene: TRBJ2-1; d_gene: TRBD2; abundance: .; v_gene: TRBV7-2; CDR3aa: CASSLSPILALSSYNEQFF; CDR3nt: TGTGCCAGCAGCCTCAGTCCCATACTAGCGTTGAGCTCCTACAATGAGCAGTTCTTC
j_gene: TRBJ1-1; d_gene: .; abundance: .; v_gene: TRBV3-1/TRBV3-2; CDR3aa: CASSQTLRPNTEAFF; CDR3nt: TGTGCCAGCAGCCAAACGCTGCGGCCGAACACTGAAGCTTTCTTT
j_gene: TRBJ1-1; d_gene: .; abundance: .; v_gene: TRBV6-1; CDR3aa: CASSDVGGATEAFF; CDR3nt: TGTGCCAGCAGTGATGTGGGGGGAGCCACTGAAGCTTTCTTT
j_gene: TRBJ2-1; d_gene: TRBD1; abundance: .; v_gene: TRBV5-1; CDR3aa: CASTRDREGEQFF; CDR3nt: TGCGCCAGCACCCGGGACAGGGAGGGGGAGCAGTTCTTC
j_gene: TRBJ1-2; d_gene: .; abundance: once; v_gene: TRBV6-2/TRBV6-3; CDR3aa: CASSAGRSGYTF; CDR3nt: TGTGCCAGCAGTGCGGGGCGGAGTGGCTACACCTTC
j_gene: TRBJ2-3; d_gene: TRBD2; abundance: .; v_gene: TRBV27; CDR3aa: CASTGGGKKDTQYF; CDR3nt: TGTGCCAGCACGGGAGGCGGAAAAAAAGATACGCAGTATTTT
j_gene: TRBJ2-1; d_gene: TRBD2; abundance: .; v_gene: TRBV3-1/TRBV3-2; CDR3aa: CASRRGGYEQFF; CDR3nt: TGTGCCAGCAGGCGGGGGGGGTATGAGCAGTTCTTC
j_gene: TRBJ2-1; d_gene: .; abundance: .; v_gene: TRBV19; CDR3aa: CASTMGQGSYNEQFF; CDR3nt: TGTGCCAGTACGATGGGCCAGGGCTCCTACAATGAGCAGTTCTTC
j_gene: TRBJ2-7; d_gene: TRBD1; abundance: .; v_gene: TRBV27; CDR3aa: CASSLQKDRGNEQYF; CDR3nt: TGTGCCAGCAGTCTCCAAAAGGACAGGGGAAACGAGCAGTACTTC
j_gene: TRBJ1-6; d_gene: .; abundance: .; v_gene: TRBV10-3; CDR3aa: CAIGPNSPLHF; CDR3nt: TGTGCCATCGGGCCAAATTCACCCCTCCACTTT
j_gene: TRBJ2-7; d_gene: TRBD1; abundance: .; v_gene: TRBV7-9; CDR3aa: CASSFGQADGDEQYF; CDR3nt: TGTGCCAGCAGCTTCGGACAGGCGGACGGCGACGAGCAGTACTTC
j_gene: TRBJ2-3; d_gene: .; abundance: .; v_gene: TRBV9; CDR3aa: CASSTSGHNTDTQYF; CDR3nt: TGTGCCAGCAGCACCTCGGGACACAACACAGATACGCAGTATTTT
j_gene: TRBJ2-5; d_gene: .; abundance: once; v_gene: TRBV9; CDR3aa: CASSVWGSRGETQYF; CDR3nt: TGTGCCAGCAGCGTATGGGGGTCCCGGGGGGAGACCCAGTACTTC
j_gene: TRBJ1-2; d_gene: .; abundance: .; v_gene: TRBV19; CDR3aa: CASSRDTLYGYTF; CDR3nt: TGTGCCAGTAGTCGGGACACACTCTATGGCTACACCTTC
j_gene: TRBJ2-7; d_gene: .; abundance: .; v_gene: TRBV27; CDR3aa: CASRIRRDPAYEQYF; CDR3nt: TGTGCCAGCCGAATCAGGCGGGACCCCGCCTACGAGCAGTACTTC
j_gene: TRBJ1-4; d_gene: .; abundance: once; v_gene: TRBV11-3; CDR3aa: CASSESQGRKLFF; CDR3nt: TGTGCCAGCAGCGAATCCCAGGGAAGAAAACTGTTTTTT